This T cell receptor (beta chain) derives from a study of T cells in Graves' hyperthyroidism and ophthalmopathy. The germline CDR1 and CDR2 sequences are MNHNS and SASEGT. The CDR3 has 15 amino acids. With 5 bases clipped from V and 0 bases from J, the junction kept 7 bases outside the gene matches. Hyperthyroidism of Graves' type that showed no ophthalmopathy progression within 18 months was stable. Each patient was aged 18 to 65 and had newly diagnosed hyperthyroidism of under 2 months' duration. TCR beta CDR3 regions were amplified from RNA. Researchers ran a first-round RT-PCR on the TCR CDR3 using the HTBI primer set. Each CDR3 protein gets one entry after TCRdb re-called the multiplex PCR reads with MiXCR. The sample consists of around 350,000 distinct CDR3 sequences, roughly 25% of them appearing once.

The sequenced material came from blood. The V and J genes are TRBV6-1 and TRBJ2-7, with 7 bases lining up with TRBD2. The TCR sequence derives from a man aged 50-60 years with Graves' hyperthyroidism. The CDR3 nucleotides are TGTGCCAGCAGTAAGCTAGCGGCTACCTCCTACGAGCAGTACTTC. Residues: CASSKLAATSYEQYF.